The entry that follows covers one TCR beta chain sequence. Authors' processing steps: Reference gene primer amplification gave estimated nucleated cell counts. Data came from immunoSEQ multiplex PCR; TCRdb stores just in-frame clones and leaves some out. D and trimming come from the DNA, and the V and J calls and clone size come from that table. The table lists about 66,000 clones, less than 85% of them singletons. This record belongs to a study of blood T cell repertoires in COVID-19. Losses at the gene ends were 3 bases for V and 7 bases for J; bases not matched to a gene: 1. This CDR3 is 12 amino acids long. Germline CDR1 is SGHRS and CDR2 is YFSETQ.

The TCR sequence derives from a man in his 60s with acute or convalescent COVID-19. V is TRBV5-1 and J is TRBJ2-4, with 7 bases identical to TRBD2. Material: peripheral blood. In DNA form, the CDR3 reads TGCGCCAGCAGCTACGGGGGGAACATTCAGTACTTC. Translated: CASSYGGNIQYF.